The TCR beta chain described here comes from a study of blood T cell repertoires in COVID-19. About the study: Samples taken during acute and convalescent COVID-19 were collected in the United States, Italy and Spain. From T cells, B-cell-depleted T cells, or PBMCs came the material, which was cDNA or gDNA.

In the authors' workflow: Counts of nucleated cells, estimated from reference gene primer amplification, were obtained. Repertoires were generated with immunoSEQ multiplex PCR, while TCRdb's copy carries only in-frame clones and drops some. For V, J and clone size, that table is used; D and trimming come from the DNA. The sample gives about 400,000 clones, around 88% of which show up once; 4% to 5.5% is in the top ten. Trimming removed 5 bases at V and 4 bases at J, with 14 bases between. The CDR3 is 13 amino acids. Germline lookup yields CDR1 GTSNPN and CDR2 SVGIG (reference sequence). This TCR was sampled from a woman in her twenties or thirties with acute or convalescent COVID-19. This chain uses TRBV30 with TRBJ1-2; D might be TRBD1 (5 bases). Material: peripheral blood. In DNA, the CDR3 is TGTGCCTGGGTTCAGGGAAGTGGCTATGGCTACACCTTC. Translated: CAWVQGSGYGYTF.